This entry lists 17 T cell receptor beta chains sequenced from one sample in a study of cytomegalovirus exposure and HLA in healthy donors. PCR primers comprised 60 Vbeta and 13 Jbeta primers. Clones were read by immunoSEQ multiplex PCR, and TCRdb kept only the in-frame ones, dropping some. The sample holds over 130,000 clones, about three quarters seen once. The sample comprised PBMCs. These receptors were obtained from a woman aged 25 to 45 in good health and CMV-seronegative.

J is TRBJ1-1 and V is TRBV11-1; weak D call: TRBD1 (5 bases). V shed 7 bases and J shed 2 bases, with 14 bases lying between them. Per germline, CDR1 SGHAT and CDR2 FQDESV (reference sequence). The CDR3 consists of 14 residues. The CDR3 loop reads CASTLGPENTEAFF. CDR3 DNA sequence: TGTGCCAGCACCCTGGGGCCGGAAAACACTGAAGCTTTCTTT.

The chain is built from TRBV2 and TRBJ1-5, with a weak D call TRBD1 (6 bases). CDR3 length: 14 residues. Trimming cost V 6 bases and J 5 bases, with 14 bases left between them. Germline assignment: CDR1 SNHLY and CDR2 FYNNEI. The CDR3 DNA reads TGTGCCAGCAGATCCCGGGACACTTATCAGCCCCAGCATTTT. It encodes CASRSRDTYQPQHF.

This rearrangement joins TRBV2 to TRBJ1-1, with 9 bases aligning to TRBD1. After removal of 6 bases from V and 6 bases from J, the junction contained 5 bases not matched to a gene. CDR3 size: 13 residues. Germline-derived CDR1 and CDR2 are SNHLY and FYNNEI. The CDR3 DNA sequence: TGTGCCAGCAGGGGGGACAGGGACTCTGAAGCTTTCTTT. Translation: CASRGDRDSEAFF.

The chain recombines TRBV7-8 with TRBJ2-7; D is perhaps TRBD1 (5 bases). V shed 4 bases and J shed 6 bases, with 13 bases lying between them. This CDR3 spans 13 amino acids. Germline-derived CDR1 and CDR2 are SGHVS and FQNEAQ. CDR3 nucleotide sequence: TGTGCCAGCAGCTCCGGCAGGGTAGGCGAGCAGTACTTC. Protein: CASSSGRVGEQYF.

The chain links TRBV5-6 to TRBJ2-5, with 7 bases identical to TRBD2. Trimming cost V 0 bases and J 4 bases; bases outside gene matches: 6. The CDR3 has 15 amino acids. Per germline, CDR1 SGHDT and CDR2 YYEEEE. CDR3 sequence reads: CASSLGGGSGETQYF. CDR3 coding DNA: TGTGCCAGCAGCTTGGGGGGCGGGAGTGGAGAGACCCAGTACTTC.

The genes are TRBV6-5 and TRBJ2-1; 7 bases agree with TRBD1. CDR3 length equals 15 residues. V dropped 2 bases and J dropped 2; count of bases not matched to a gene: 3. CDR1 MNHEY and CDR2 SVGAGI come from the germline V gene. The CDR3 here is CASSYQQGPYNEQFF. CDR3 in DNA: TGTGCCAGCAGTTACCAACAGGGGCCCTACAATGAGCAGTTCTTC.

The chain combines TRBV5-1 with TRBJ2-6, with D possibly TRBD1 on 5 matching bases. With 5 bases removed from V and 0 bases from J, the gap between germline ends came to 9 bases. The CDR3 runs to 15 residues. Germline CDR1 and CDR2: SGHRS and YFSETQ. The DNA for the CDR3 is TGCGCCAGCAGAGGACAATCCTCTGGGGCCAACGTCCTGACTTTC. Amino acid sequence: CASRGQSSGANVLTF.

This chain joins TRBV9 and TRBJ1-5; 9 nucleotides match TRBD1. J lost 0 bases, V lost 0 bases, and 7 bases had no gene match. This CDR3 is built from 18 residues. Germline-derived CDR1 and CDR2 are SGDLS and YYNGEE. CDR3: CASSVDRGRIYSNQPQHF. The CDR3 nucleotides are TGTGCCAGCAGCGTAGACAGGGGGCGAATATATAGCAATCAGCCCCAGCATTTT.

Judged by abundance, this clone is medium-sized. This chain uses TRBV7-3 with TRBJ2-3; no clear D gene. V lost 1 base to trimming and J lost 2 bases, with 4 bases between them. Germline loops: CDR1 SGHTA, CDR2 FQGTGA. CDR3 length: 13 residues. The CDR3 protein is CASSLMATDTQYF. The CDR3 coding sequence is TGTGCCAGCAGCTTAATGGCCACAGATACGCAGTATTTT. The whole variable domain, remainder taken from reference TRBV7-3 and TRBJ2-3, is GAGVSQTPSNKVTEKGKYVELRCDPISGHTALYWYRQSLGQGPEFLIYFQGTGAADDSGLPNDRFFAVRPEGSVSTLKIQRTERGDSAVYLCASSLMATDTQYFGPGTRLTVL.

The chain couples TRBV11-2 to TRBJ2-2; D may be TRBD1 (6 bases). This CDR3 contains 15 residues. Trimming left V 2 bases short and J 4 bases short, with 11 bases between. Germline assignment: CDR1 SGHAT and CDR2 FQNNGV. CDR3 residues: CASSLITGSTGELFF. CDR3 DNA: TGTGCCAGCAGCTTAATCACAGGGAGCACCGGGGAGCTGTTTTTT. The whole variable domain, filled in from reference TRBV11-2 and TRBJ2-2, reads EAGVAQSPRYKIIEKRQSVAFWCNPISGHATLYWYQQILGQGPKLLIQFQNNGVVDDSQLPKDRFSAERLKGVDSTLKIQPAKLEDSAVYLCASSLITGSTGELFFGEGSRLTVL.

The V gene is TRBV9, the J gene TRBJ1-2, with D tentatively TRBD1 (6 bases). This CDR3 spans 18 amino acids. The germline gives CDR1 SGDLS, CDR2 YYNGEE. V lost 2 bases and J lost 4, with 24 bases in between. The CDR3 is CASSVSTRNGGGSYGYTF. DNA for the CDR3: TGTGCCAGCAGCGTGAGCACCCGAAACGGGGGGGGCTCCTATGGCTACACCTTC.

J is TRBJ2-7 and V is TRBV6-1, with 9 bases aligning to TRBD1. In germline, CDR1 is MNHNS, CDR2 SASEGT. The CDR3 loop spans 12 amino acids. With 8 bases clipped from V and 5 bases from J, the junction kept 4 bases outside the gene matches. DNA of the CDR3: TGTGCCAGCGGGACAGGGATCCACGAGCAGTACGTC. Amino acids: CASGTGIHEQYV.

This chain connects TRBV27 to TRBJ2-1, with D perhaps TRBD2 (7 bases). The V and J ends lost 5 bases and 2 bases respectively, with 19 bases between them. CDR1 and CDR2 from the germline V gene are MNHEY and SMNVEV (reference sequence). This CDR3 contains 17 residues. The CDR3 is CASSPGGGALPYNEQFF. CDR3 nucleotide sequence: TGTGCCAGCAGTCCCGGAGGGGGGGCACTTCCCTACAATGAGCAGTTCTTC.

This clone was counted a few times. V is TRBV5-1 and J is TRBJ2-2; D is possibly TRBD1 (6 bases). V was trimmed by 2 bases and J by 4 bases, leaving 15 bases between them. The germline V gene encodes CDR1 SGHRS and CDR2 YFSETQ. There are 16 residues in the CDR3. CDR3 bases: TGCGCCAGCAGCTTAATCCCAGGGGTTACCACCGGGGAGCTGTTTTTT. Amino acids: CASSLIPGVTTGELFF.

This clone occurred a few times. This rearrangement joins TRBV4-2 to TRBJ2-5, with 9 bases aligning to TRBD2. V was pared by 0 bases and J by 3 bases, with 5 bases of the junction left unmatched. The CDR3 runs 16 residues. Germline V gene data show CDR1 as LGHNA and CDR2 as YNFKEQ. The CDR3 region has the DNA TGTGCCAGCAGCCAAGACCGCAGCGGGGGGAAAGAGACCCAGTACTTC. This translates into CASSQDRSGGKETQYF.

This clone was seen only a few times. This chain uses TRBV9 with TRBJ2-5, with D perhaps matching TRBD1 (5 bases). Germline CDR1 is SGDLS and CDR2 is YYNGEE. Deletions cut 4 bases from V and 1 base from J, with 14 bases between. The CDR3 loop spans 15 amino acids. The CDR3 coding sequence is TGTGCCAGCAGCCCTGGGAAGGGGCTCCAAGAGACCCAGTACTTC. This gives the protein CASSPGKGLQETQYF.

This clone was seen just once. The CDR3 bases are TGTGCCATCAGTGGCCCTTTCGACAGGGGGACTAGCGGGAGATCAGAGACCCAGTACTTC. It is translated as CAISGPFDRGTSGRSETQYF. The chain has TRBV10-3 and TRBJ2-5, with 14 bases that match TRBD2. CDR3 length: 20 amino acids. J was trimmed by 4 bases and V by 4 bases; bases with no gene match: 17. Germline loops: CDR1 ENHRY, CDR2 SYGVKD.